The 21 T cell receptor beta chains in this list originate from one sample, sequenced in a study of T cell changes during pregnancy in multiple sclerosis. This table comes from immunoSEQ multiplex PCR, and its TCRdb copy is limited to in-frame clones, with some not included. The repertoire includes tens of thousands of clones, around 88% of them detected once, and approximately 6.3% sits in the top ten. The source material was CD8+ T cells from peripheral blood mononuclear cells, sampled in the first trimester of pregnancy. The receptors here all came from a female donor with multiple sclerosis, enrolled in a pregnancy study.

The V and J genes are TRBV13 and TRBJ2-1; 12 bases line up with TRBD2. With V trimmed by 5 bases and J by 4 bases, 6 bases remained unmatched. The CDR3 extends over 16 amino acids. The germline CDR1 and CDR2 sequences are PRHDT and FYEKMQ (reference sequence). The CDR3 bases are TGTGCCAGCAGCCCCCGGACTAGCGGGATATACAATGAGCAGTTCTTC. Amino acids: CASSPRTSGIYNEQFF.

This clone was observed a few times. This chain links TRBV28 with TRBJ2-5; 8 bases fit TRBD1. From germline, CDR1 is MDHEN and CDR2 SYDVKM. V dropped 3 bases and J dropped 7; count of bases not matched to a gene: 13. CDR3 length equals 16 residues. CDR3 protein: CASSFPTDRGWGTQYF. CDR3 bases: TGTGCCAGCAGTTTTCCGACCGACAGGGGATGGGGGACCCAGTACTTC.

On this clone: One end of the junction is discordant with germline, which a read error may explain. This chain connects TRBV7-9 to TRBJ2-3, with D possibly TRBD2 on 5 matching bases. CDR3 length: 17 amino acids. Germline CDR1 and CDR2: SEHNR and FQNEAQ (reference sequence). The CDR3 is CTSSLVSGVPFSDTQYF. In DNA, the CDR3 is TGTACCAGCAGCTTAGTGAGCGGAGTCCCCTTTAGCGATACGCAGTATTTT.

V gene TRBV18 combines with J gene TRBJ2-7; possible D gene TRBD2, 5 bases. This CDR3 contains 15 residues. V lost 3 bases to trimming and J lost 3 bases, with 15 bases between them. Germline V gives CDR1 KGHSH, CDR2 LQKENI. CDR3 in DNA: TGTGCCAGCTCACCTTCTCGGACGGGGTACTACGAGCAGTACTTC. It specifies CASSPSRTGYYEQYF. Based on the CDR3 plus reference TRBV18 and TRBJ2-7, the full variable domain is NAGVMQNPRHLVRRRGQEARLRCSPMKGHSHVYWYRQLPEEGLKFMVYLQKENIIDESGMPKERFSAEFPKEGPSILRIQQVVRGDSAAYFCASSPSRTGYYEQYFGPGTRLTVT.

The V gene is TRBV4-1, the J gene TRBJ2-1; a weak D match, TRBD1 (6 bases). Trimming removed 4 bases at V and 6 bases at J, with 19 bases between. The CDR3 sequence is 16 residues long. Germline V gene data show CDR1 as MGHRA and CDR2 as YSYEKL. The CDR3 nucleotides are TGCGCCAGCAGCCCAGACCGGGACATTCCAACCAATGAGCAGTTCTTC. Amino acid sequence: CASSPDRDIPTNEQFF.

This clone was seen a single time. The chain carries TRBV7-6 and TRBJ1-4; no reliable D call. CDR1 and CDR2 (germline): SGHVS, FNYEAQ. The CDR3 contains 16 residues. The germline V and J ends were trimmed by 1 base and 4 bases, with 13 bases remaining between them. The CDR3 sequence: CASSLVNGGFNEKLFF. The CDR3 DNA reads as TGTGCCAGCAGCTTAGTGAATGGAGGCTTTAATGAAAAACTGTTTTTT.

The chain is built from TRBV7-9 and TRBJ2-5, with D maybe TRBD2 (5 bases). V was clipped by 8 bases and J by 7 bases, with 17 bases between them. The germline CDR1 and CDR2 sequences are SEHNR and FQNEAQ (reference sequence). There are 13 residues in the CDR3. CDR3: CASSKAADVTQYF. The CDR3 nucleotides read TGTGCCAGCTCAAAAGCGGCCGACGTGACCCAGTACTTC.

This chain uses TRBV6-1 with TRBJ1-1; 9 bases match TRBD1. V gave up 2 bases and J gave up 2 bases; unmatched junction bases: 6. In germline, CDR1 is MNHNS, CDR2 SASEGT. CDR3 length: 16 residues. The chain's CDR3 is CASSESSGQGNTEAFF. CDR3 DNA: TGTGCCAGCAGTGAAAGTTCGGGACAGGGTAACACTGAAGCTTTCTTT.

The V gene is TRBV5-1, the J gene TRBJ1-1; 9 bases are a match to TRBD1. The J segment lost 4 bases and the V segment lost 7 bases, leaving 8 bases of the junction unmatched. The germline CDR1 and CDR2 sequences are SGHRS and YFSETQ. The CDR3 spans 14 residues. The chain's CDR3 is CASSRDRESTEAFF. The DNA of the CDR3 is TGCGCCAGCTCCCGGGACAGGGAGAGCACTGAAGCTTTCTTT.

The rearrangement links TRBV6-5 to TRBJ2-1; possibly TRBD2 for D (5 bases). The length of the CDR3 is 14 residues. With 3 bases removed from V and 9 bases from J, the gap between germline ends came to 15 bases. Germline V gene lookup returns CDR1 MNHEY and CDR2 SVGAGI. In DNA, the CDR3 is TGTGCCAGCAGTTATTGGGAGAGAATGGGTGAGCAGTTCTTC. It encodes CASSYWERMGEQFF.

The chain uses TRBV5-1 and TRBJ1-3; D not resolved. V lost 2 bases to trimming and J lost 0 bases, with 12 bases between them. The CDR3 loop spans 16 amino acids. Germline loops: CDR1 SGHRS, CDR2 YFSETQ. The CDR3 coding sequence is TGCGCCAGCAGCTTCGGGTTTCGAGGCTCTGGAAACACCATATATTTT. Translation gives CASSFGFRGSGNTIYF.

The chain joins TRBV27 to TRBJ2-3; TRBD1 aligns across 7 bases. CDR3 length equals 16 residues. Trimming at V came to 0 bases and at J to 3 bases, leaving 6 bases not matched to a gene. Germline V CDR1 and CDR2: MNHEY, SMNVEV (reference sequence). The CDR3 nucleotides are TGTGCCAGCAGTTTATCAGGGGGCGCAGGTACAGATACGCAGTATTTT. This gives the protein CASSLSGGAGTDTQYF.

This clone has more than one count but fewer than ten. The V gene is TRBV6-6, the J gene TRBJ1-1; D may be TRBD1 (6 bases). CDR1 is MNHNY and CDR2 is SVGAGI in the germline V gene (reference sequence). V gave up 2 bases and J gave up 1 base, with 8 bases separating them. The CDR3 consists of 14 residues. The CDR3 region is CASSYRTENTEAFF. CDR3 sequence (DNA): TGTGCCAGCAGTTACAGGACAGAGAACACTGAAGCTTTCTTT.

The chain uses TRBV11-2 and TRBJ2-3; 7 positions agree with TRBD2. Germline V CDR1 and CDR2: SGHAT, FQNNGV. The CDR3 loop spans 16 amino acids. Germline trimming cut 5 bases from V and 1 base from J; bases unmatched to any gene: 9. CDR3 nucleotide sequence: TGTGCCAGCAGCACCCAGCGGGATAATCGCACAGATACGCAGTATTTT. This codes for CASSTQRDNRTDTQYF.

The CDR3, as DNA: TGTGCCAGCAGGCCCGGGACAGGGTCCTACGAGCAGTACTTC. Translated, it gives CASRPGTGSYEQYF. The chain recombines TRBV28 with TRBJ2-7, with 9 positions matching TRBD1. Germline assignment: CDR1 MDHEN and CDR2 SYDVKM. V lost 6 bases to trimming and J lost 1 base; unmatched junction nucleotides: 4. The CDR3 length is 14 residues.

The V and J genes are TRBV4-1 and TRBJ1-5; 10 bases agree with TRBD1. J gave up 7 bases and V 2 bases, and 11 bases lay outside the gene matches. CDR1 and CDR2 from the germline V gene are MGHRA and YSYEKL. This CDR3 is built from 17 residues. CDR3 in DNA: TGCGCCAGCAGCCAACCTCCTGACAGGGGGCTCTGGCAGCCCCAGCATTTT. Protein product: CASSQPPDRGLWQPQHF.

This rearrangement joins TRBV13 to TRBJ2-2; TRBD1 aligns across 9 bases. Germline V CDR1 and CDR2: PRHDT, FYEKMQ (reference sequence). The CDR3 contains 18 residues. The ends lost 6 bases at V and 2 bases at J; junction bases unmatched: 13. CDR3 in DNA: TGTGCCAGCAGGCGAGTTTGGGGACAGGGAATAAACACCGGGGAGCTGTTTTTT. This sequence encodes CASRRVWGQGINTGELFF.

The chain couples TRBV19 to TRBJ2-7; TRBD2 aligns across 10 bases. The CDR3 covers 18 residues. Losses at the gene ends were 0 bases for V and 7 bases for J; bases not matched to a gene: 15. CDR1 is LNHDA and CDR2 is SQIVND in the germline V gene (reference sequence). CDR3 nucleotide sequence: TGTGCCAGTAGTATAGATCTAGCGGGAGTTCGGGGGGTAGGGGAGCAGTACTTC. Its protein is CASSIDLAGVRGVGEQYF.

This chain links TRBV30 with TRBJ2-7; TRBD2 might be the D (6 bases). V lost 5 bases and J 2 bases, leaving 13 bases between the germline ends. Germline loops: CDR1 GTSNPN, CDR2 SVGIG (reference sequence). CDR3 length: 13 amino acids. The CDR3 DNA reads as TGTGCCTGGGCGGCAGGGAGGCCCTACGAGCAGTACTTC. This translates into CAWAAGRPYEQYF.

The chain combines TRBV11-2 with TRBJ2-2; D is ambiguous. The germline CDR1 and CDR2 sequences are SGHAT and FQNNGV. The CDR3 is 14 amino acids. V lost 3 bases and J lost 2, with 7 bases in between. CDR3 region: CASSFRVNTGELFF. DNA of the CDR3: TGTGCCAGCAGCTTTCGAGTAAACACCGGGGAGCTGTTTTTT.

This chain links TRBV6-4 with TRBJ2-5, with TRBD2 matching over 12 bases. The length of the CDR3 is 15 residues. From germline, CDR1 is MRHNA and CDR2 SNTAGT. With V trimmed by 3 bases and J by 1 base, 0 bases remained unmatched. DNA for the CDR3: TGTGCCAGCAGTGAGACTAGCGGGGGCCAAGAGACCCAGTACTTC. Translation gives CASSETSGGQETQYF.